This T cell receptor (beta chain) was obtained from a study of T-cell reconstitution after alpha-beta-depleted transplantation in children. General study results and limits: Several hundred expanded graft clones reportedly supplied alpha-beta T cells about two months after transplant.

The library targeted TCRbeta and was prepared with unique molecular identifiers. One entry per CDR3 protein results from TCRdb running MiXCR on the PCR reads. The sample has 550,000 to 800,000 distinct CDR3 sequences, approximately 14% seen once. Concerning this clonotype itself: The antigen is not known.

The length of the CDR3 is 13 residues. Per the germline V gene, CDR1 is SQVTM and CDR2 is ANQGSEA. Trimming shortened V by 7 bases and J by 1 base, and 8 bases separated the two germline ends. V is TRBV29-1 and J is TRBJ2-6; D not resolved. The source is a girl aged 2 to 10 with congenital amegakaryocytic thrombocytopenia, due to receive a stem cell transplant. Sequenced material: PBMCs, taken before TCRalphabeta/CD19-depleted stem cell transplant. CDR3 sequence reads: CSAANSGANVLTF. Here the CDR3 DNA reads TGCAGCGCCGCCAATTCTGGGGCCAACGTCCTGACTTTC.